This TCR beta chain was found in a study of control samples from healthy donors and cancer patients (dated by TCRdb to the early 2020s). The protocol used for the library was the immunoSEQ multiplex PCR assay. In its TCRdb copy, this immuneACCESS table keeps in-frame sequences only and misses some clones. Where compared with another copy, unresolved V genes explain less than half of these, and the others have no known cause. Within this sample are about 140,000 clones, with around 90% of them counted one time only. The ten largest clones add up to over 4% of the sample. The CDR3 spans 14 residues, from the cysteine through the phenylalanine. CDR3 DNA is the only sequence kept; it has 42 bases, read in frame from the first base. From V the trimming removes 3 bases and from J it removes 8 bases, while the gene matches leave 3 bases of the junction unaccounted for. CDR1 and CDR2, per the germline V gene (reference sequence), are LGHDT and YNNKEL.

As concerns this clone: What this receptor recognizes is not known. Base qualities are not recorded, but no much larger clone differs from it by a single base.

Here the chain combines TRBV3-1 (or the pseudogene TRBV3-2) and TRBJ1-4; TRBD1 agrees with 10 junctional bases. The receptor was isolated from a man aged 30 to 39 in good health. The sequenced sample consisted of blood. For the CDR3, the sequence is CASSQDRGVEKLFF. The nucleotide sequence reads TGTGCCAGCAGCCAGGACAGGGGGGTCGAAAAACTGTTTTTT.